This T cell receptor beta chain emerged from a study of Ad26.COV2.S vaccination and SARS-CoV-2 variants. As for the study in general: The authors gave Ad26.COV2.S intramuscularly, either once or twice 56 days apart. Overall study results and limits: Total T cell responses were possibly underestimated by TCR breadth and depth analyses. People given the vaccine had a wider spike-specific TCR breadth than placebo recipients did.

This clone showed up just a few times. Antigen specificity is unknown. This CDR3 spans 18 amino acids. Looked up from germline, CDR1 is MNHEY and CDR2 is SVGEGT. The J segment lost 1 base and the V segment lost 3 bases, leaving 11 bases of the junction unmatched. Treatment meaning: about 20 received Ad26.COV2.S at low or high dose, single or two shots; about 5 received placebo; per-sample allocation not given. Sample collection was performed on day 63 after the first vaccine or placebo injection. This person who donated was an adult of 18-55 years in Boston. Assay used: immunoSEQ multiplex PCR; TCRdb lists only in-frame clones, some missing. The table records approximately 300,000 clones, approximately 80% of them present only once.

Sequences were derived from peripheral blood, sampled in a trial of Ad26.COV2.S vaccine versus placebo. This TCR derives from a person between 18 and 65 years old who received the Ad26.COV2.S COVID-19 vaccine or a placebo. The rearrangement links TRBV6-2 or TRBV6-3 to TRBJ2-1; 8 bases align to TRBD2. In DNA form, the CDR3 reads TGTGCCAGCAGTTATGTCCTTGGAGCGGGGGTTTCCTACAATGAGCAGTTCTTC. This translates into CASSYVLGAGVSYNEQFF.